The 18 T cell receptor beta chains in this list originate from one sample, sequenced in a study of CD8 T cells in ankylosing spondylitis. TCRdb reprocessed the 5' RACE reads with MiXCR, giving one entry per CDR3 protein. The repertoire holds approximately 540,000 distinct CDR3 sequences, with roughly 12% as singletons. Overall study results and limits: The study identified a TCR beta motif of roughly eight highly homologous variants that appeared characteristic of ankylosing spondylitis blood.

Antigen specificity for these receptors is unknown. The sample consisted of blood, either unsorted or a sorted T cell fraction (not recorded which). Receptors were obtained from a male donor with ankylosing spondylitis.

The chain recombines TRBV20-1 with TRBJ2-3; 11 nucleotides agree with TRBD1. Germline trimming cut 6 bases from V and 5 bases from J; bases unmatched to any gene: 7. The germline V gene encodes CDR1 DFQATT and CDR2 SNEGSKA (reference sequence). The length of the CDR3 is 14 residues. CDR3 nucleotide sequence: TGCAGTGCAAGTGGGACAGGGGGGAGAGATACGCAGTATTTT. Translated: CSASGTGGRDTQYF.

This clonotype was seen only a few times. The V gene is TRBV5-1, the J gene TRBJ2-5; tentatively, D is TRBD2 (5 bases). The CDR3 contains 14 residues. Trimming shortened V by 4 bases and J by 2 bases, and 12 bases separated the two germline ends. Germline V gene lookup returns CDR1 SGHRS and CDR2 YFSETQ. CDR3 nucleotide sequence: TGCGCCAGCAGCCTCGCAAGAGGGCAAGAGACCCAGTACTTC. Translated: CASSLARGQETQYF.

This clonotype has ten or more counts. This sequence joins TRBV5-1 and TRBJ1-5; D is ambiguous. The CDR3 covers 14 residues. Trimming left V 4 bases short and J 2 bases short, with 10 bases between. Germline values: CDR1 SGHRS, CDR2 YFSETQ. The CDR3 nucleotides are TGCGCCAGCAGCCCCTCGACGGGCAATCAGCCCCAGCATTTT. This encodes CASSPSTGNQPQHF. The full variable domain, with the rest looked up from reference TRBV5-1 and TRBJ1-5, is KAGVTQTPRYLIKTRGQQVTLSCSPISGHRSVSWYQQTPGQGLQFLFEYFSETQRNKGNFPGRFSGRQFSNSRSEMNVSTLELGDSALYLCASSPSTGNQPQHFGDGTRLSIL.

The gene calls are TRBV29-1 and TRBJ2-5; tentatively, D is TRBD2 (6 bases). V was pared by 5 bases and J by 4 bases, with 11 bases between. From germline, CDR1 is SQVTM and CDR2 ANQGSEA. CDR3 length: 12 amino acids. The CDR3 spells CSVYQGGETQYF. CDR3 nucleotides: TGCAGCGTTTATCAGGGAGGAGAGACCCAGTACTTC. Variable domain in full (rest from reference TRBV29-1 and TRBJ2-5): SAVISQKPSRDICQRGTSLTIQCQVDSQVTMMFWYRQQPGQSLTLIATANQGSEATYESGFVIDKFPISRPNLTFSTLTVSNMSPEDSSIYLCSVYQGGETQYFGPGTRLLVL.

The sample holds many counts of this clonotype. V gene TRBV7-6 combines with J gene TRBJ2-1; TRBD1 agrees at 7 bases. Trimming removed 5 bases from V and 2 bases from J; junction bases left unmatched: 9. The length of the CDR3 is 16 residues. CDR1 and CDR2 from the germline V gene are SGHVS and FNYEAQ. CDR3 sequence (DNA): TGTGCCAGCAGCGCTCTCTACGGGACAGCCTACAATGAGCAGTTCTTC. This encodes CASSALYGTAYNEQFF. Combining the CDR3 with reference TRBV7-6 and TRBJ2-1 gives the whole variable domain GAGVSQSPRYKVTKRGQDVALRCDPISGHVSLYWYRQALGQGPEFLTYFNYEAQQDKSGLPNDRFSAERPEGSISTLTIQRTEQRDSAMYRCASSALYGTAYNEQFFGPGTRLTVL.

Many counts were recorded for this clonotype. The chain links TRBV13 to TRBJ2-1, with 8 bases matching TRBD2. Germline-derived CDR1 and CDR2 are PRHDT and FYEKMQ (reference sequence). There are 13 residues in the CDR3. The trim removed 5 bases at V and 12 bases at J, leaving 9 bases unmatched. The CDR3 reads CASSPRGRGGQFF. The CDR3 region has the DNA TGTGCCAGCAGCCCCCGGGGCCGGGGGGGGCAGTTCTTC.

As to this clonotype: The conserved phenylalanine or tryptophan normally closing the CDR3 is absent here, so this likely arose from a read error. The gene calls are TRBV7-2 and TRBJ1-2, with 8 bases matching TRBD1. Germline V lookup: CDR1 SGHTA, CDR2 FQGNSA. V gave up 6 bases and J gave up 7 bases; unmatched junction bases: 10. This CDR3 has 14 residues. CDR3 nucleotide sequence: TGTGCCAGCAGTCCTGGGCAGGGGGCCGGTGGCTACACCCTC. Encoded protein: CASSPGQGAGGYTL.

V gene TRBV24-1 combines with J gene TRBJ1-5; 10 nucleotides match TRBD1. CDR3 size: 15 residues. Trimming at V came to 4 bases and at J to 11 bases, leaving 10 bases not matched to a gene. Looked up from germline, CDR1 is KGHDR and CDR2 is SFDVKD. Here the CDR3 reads CATSDPGQGVLSQHF. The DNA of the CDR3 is TGTGCCACCAGTGACCCCGGACAGGGGGTTCTGTCCCAGCATTTT.

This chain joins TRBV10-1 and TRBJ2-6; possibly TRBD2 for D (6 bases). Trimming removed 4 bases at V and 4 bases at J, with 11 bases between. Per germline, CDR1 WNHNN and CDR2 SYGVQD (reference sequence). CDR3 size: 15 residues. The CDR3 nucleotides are TGCGCCAGCAGTGCTGGGGGGTCGGGGGCCAACGTCCTGACTTTC. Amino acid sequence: CASSAGGSGANVLTF.

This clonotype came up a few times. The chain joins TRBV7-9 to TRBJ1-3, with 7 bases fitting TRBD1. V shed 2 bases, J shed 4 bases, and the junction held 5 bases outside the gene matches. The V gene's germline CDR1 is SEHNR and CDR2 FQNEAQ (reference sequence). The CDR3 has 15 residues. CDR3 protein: CASSLTGVNGNTIYF. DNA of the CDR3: TGTGCCAGCAGCTTAACAGGGGTGAACGGAAACACCATATATTTT.

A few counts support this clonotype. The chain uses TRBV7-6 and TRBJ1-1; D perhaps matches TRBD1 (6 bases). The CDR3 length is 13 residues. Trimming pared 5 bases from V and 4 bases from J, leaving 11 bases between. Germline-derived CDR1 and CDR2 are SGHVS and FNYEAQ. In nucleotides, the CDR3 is TGTGCCAGCAGCGGACAGCTCGGCACTGAAGCTTTCTTT. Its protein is CASSGQLGTEAFF. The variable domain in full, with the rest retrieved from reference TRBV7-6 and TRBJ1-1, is GAGVSQSPRYKVTKRGQDVALRCDPISGHVSLYWYRQALGQGPEFLTYFNYEAQQDKSGLPNDRFSAERPEGSISTLTIQRTEQRDSAMYRCASSGQLGTEAFFGQGTRLTVV.

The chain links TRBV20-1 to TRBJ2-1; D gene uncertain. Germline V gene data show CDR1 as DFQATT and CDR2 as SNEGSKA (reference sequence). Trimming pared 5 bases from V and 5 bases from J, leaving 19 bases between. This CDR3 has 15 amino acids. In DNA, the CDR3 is TGCAGTGCTCAAATCTCTTTTCCCTGGCACAATGAGCAGTTCTTC. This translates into CSAQISFPWHNEQFF.

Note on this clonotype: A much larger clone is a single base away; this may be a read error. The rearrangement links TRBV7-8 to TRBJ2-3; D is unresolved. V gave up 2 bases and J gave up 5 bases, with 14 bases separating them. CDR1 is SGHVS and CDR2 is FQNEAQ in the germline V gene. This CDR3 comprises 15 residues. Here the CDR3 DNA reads TGTGCCAGCAGCTTACAGTCTCCACGTATAGATACGCAGTATTTT. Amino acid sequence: CASSLQSPRIDTQYF.

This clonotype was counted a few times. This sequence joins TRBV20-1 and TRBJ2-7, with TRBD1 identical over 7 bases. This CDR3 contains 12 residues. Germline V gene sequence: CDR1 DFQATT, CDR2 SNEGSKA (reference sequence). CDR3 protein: CSATGPTYEQYV. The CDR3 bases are TGCAGCGCGACAGGGCCCACCTATGAGCAGTACGTC.

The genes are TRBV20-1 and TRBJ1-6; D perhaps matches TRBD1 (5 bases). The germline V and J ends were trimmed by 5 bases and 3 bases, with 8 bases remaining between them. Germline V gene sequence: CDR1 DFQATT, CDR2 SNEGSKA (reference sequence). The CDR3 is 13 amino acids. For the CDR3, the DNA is TGCAGTGCTCCCCAGGGCTATAATTCACCCCTCCACTTT. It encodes CSAPQGYNSPLHF.

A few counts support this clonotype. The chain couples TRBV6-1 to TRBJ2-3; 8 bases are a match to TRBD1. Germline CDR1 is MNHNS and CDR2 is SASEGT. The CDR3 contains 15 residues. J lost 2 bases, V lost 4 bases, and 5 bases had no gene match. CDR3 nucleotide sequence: TGTGCCAGCAGTGGGCCGGGACAGGACACAGATACGCAGTATTTT. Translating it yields CASSGPGQDTDTQYF.

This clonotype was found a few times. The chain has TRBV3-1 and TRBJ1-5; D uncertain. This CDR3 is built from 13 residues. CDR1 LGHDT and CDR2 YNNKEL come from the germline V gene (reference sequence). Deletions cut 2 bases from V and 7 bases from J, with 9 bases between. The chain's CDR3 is CASSQQIHQPQHF. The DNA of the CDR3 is TGTGCCAGCAGCCAACAGATCCACCAGCCCCAGCATTTT.

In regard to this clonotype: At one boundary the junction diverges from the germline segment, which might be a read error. CDR3 sequence (DNA): TGCGCCAGCAGCTTGTATAGCGATCAGCCCCAGCATTTT. Translated: CASSLYSDQPQHF. The genes are TRBV5-1 and TRBJ1-5; D gene uncertain. The CDR3 has 13 amino acids. The V gene's germline CDR1 is SGHRS and CDR2 YFSETQ. Based on the CDR3 plus reference TRBV5-1 and TRBJ1-5, the full variable domain is KAGVTQTPRYLIKTRGQQVTLSCSPISGHRSVSWYQQTPGQGLQFLFEYFSETQRNKGNFPGRFSGRQFSNSRSEMNVSTLELGDSALYLCASSLYSDQPQHFGDGTRLSIL.